This T cell receptor (beta chain) is drawn from a study of CD8 T cells in Susac syndrome. General observations from the study: CD8+ clones in Susac expanded most in TEMRA cells and active patients.

Of note for this clonotype: Its cognate antigen is unknown.

When the RNA was reverse transcribed, random hexamers were used with an input of roughly 0.45 to 1 ug. TCRdb re-called the immunoSEQ multiplex PCR reads through MiXCR, storing one row per CDR3 protein. The sample contains approximately 190,000 distinct CDR3 sequences, around 95% of which appear only once. This CDR3 contains 17 residues. Germline V gene data show CDR1 as MGHRA and CDR2 as YSYEKL. The V end was cut by 0 bases, the J end by 7 bases, with 20 bases between. The clonotype originates from a human donor with Susac syndrome. The sequenced material came from CD8+ T cells from PBMCs. The genes are TRBV4-1 and TRBJ2-3; D unresolved. The DNA for the CDR3 is TGCGCCAGCAGCCAAGATGCGCCAGAACACCCGTTGTATACGCAGTATTTT. This codes for CASSQDAPEHPLYTQYF.